This T cell receptor (beta chain) was documented in a study of glioma-infiltrating T cells after dendritic cell vaccination. Trimming removed 6 bases from V and 4 bases from J; junction bases left unmatched: 6. CDR3 length: 14 amino acids. Germline V lookup: CDR1 MNHNS, CDR2 SASEGT. Selection required adequate fresh-frozen tumor tissue plus more than two years' survival data. Profiled with immunoSEQ multiplex PCR; TCRdb holds only in-frame clones, not every one. This sample has 71,000 or so clones, with 81% found just once. The sample in question was blood, obtained before dendritic cell vaccination. This TCR was recovered from a human donor with glioblastoma. The chain has TRBV6-1 and TRBJ1-2; TRBD1 matches 9 bases. The CDR3 region has the DNA TGTGCCAGCAGCCTGGACAGGGGTGGCTATGGCTACACCTTC. Its translation is CASSLDRGGYGYTF.